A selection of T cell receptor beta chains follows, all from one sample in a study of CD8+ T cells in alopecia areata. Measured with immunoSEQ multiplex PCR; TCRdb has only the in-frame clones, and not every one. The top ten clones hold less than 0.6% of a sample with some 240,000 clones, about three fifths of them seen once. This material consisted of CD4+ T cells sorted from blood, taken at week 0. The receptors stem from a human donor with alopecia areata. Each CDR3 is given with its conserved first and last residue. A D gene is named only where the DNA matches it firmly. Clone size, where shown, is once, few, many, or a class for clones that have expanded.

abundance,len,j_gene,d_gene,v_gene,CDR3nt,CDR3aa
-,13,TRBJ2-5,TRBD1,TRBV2,TGTGCCAGCAGTGGGGACAGTCAAGAGACCCAGTACTTC,CASSGDSQETQYF
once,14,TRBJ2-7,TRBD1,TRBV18,TGTGCCAGCTCACCAGGGACAGGGCGGTACGAGCAGTACTTC,CASSPGTGRYEQYF
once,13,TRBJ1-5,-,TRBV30,TGTGCCTGGAGTGTTTCCCCCGGGGGGCCCCAGCATTTT,CAWSVSPGGPQHF
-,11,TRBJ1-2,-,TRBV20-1,TGCAGTGCTAGTCAGGCGGATGGCTACACCTTC,CSASQADGYTF
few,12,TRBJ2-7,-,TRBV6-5,TGTGCCAGCAGGGGGCCTTCCTACGAGCAGTACTTC,CASRGPSYEQYF
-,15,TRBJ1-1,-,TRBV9,TGTGCCAGCAGCGCGAACGTTGGGACCCCCACTGAAGCTTTCTTT,CASSANVGTPTEAFF
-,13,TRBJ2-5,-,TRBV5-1,TGCGCCAGCCGGACATCTGGACAAGAGACCCAGTACTTC,CASRTSGQETQYF
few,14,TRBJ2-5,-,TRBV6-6,TGTGCCAGCAGTTACTCTACAGTAGGAGAGACCCAGTACTTC,CASSYSTVGETQYF
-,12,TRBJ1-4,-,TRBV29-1,TGCAGCGCCCGGGACAATTATGAAAAACTGTTTTTT,CSARDNYEKLFF
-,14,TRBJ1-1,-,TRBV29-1,TGCAGCGTTAGAAGGCACCCAATGAACACTGAAGCTTTCTTT,CSVRRHPMNTEAFF
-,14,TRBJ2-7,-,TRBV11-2,TGTGCCAGCAGCCTTTGGGACGGAACCTACGAGCAGTACTTC,CASSLWDGTYEQYF
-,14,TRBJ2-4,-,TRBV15,TGTGCCACCAGCAGCTCTGGACGAAAAAACATTCAGTACTTC,CATSSSGRKNIQYF
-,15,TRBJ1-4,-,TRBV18,TGTGCCAGCTCACCCCCCGGTTTCAATAATGAAAAACTGTTTTTT,CASSPPGFNNEKLFF
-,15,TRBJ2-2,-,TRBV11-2,TGTGCCAGCAGCCCAGTGGCAGGGAACACCGGGGAGCTGTTTTTT,CASSPVAGNTGELFF
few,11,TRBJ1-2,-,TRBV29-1,TGCAGCGCCGGGCTGGGTAATGGCTACACCTTC,CSAGLGNGYTF
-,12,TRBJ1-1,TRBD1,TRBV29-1,TGCAGCGTCCGGGACAGGGCCGAGACGGCTTTCTTT,CSVRDRAETAFF
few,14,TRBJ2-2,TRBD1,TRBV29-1,TGCAGCGTGGGGACAGGAGGGAACACCGGGGAGCTGTTTTTT,CSVGTGGNTGELFF
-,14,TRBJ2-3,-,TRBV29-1,TGCAGCGGGGACTCCTTTGGGAGCACAGATACGCAGTATTTT,CSGDSFGSTDTQYF
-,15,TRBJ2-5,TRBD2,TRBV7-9,TGTGCCAGTCTTCGGGCTAGCGGGACCGCCGAGACCCAGTACTTC,CASLRASGTAETQYF
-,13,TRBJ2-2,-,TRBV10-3,TGTGCCATCAGAGCCTCAAACACCGGGGAGCTGTTTTTT,CAIRASNTGELFF
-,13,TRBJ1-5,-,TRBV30,TGTGCCTGGAGTGTGGGGAAGTCTCAGCCCCAGCATTTT,CAWSVGKSQPQHF
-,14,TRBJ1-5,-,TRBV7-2,TGTGCCAGCAGCTTACGGGAAGGGGGTCAGCCCCAGCATTTT,CASSLREGGQPQHF
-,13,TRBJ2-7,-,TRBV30,TGTGCCTGGAGTGTGTGGATAGCGCGCGAGCAGTACTTC,CAWSVWIAREQYF
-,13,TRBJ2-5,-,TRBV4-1,TGCGCCAGCAGCCAAGTTCGGGTAGAGACCCAGTACTTC,CASSQVRVETQYF
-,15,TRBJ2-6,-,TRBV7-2,TGTGCCAGCAGCCCTCCCCCCGGGGTAGGAAACGTCCTGACTTTC,CASSPPPGVGNVLTF
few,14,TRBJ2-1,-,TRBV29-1,TGCAGCGTTGAAGTGTGGACAGCCAACAATGAGCAGTTCTTC,CSVEVWTANNEQFF
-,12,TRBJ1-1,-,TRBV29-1,TGCAGCGTCGATGCCCCAACCGATGAAGCTTTCTTT,CSVDAPTDEAFF
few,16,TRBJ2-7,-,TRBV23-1,TGCGCCAGCAGTCAAGGGTGGAGGGCCCTCTCCTACGAGCAGTACTTC,CASSQGWRALSYEQYF
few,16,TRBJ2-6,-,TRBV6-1,TGTGCCAGCAGTGAAGACAGGTTCTCTGGGGCCAACGTCCTGACTTTC,CASSEDRFSGANVLTF
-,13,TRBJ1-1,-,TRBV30,TGTGCCTGGACTATGACCGCGGGCACTGAAGCTTTCTTT,CAWTMTAGTEAFF
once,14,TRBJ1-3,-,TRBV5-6,TGTGCCAGCAGGCGATTGGGCTCTGGAAACACCATATATTTT,CASRRLGSGNTIYF
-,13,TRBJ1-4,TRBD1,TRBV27,TGTGCCAGTACAGACAGGGTCGGGGAAAAACTGTTTTTT,CASTDRVGEKLFF
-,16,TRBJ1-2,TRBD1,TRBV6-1,TGTGCCAGCAGTAAAGCCTTGGACAGGGGGCGCCGTGGCTACACCTTC,CASSKALDRGRRGYTF
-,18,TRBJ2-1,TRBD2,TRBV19,TGTGCCAGTAGTATAGCCTACTCGGGACTAGCGGGGGCTAATGAGCAGTTCTTC,CASSIAYSGLAGANEQFF
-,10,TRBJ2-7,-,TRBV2,TGTGCCAGCGGCCAGGGCGAGCAGTACTTC,CASGQGEQYF
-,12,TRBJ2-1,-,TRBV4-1,TGCGCCAGCAGCCCGCCGGGGAATGAGCAGTTCTTC,CASSPPGNEQFF
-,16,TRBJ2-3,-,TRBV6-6,TGTGCCAGCAGTTACATCGGGCAGTCTAGCACAGATACGCAGTATTTT,CASSYIGQSSTDTQYF
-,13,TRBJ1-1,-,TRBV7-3,TGTGCCAGCAGCTTAACCGCTGAGACTGAAGCTTTCTTT,CASSLTAETEAFF
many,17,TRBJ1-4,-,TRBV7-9,TGTGCCAGCAGCGCAGGAGGCGGGGGGCCGGCTAATGAAAAACTGTTTTTT,CASSAGGGGPANEKLFF
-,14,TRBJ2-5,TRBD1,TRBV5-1,TGCGCCAGCAGCTTATGGGACAGGCAAGAGACCCAGTACTTC,CASSLWDRQETQYF
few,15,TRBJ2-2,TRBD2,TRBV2,TGTGCCAGCAACGGACTAGCGGTGAACACCGGGGAGCTGTTTTTT,CASNGLAVNTGELFF
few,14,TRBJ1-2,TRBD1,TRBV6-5,TGTGCCAGCAGTTACACGACAGGGGACTATGGCTACACCTTC,CASSYTTGDYGYTF
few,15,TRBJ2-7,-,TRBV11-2,TGTGCCAGCAGCTTTAGGGTCAGCCCTACGGCCGAGCAGTACTTC,CASSFRVSPTAEQYF
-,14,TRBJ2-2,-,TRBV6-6,TGTGCCAGCAGTTCGGACGGGTTCACCGGGGAGCTGTTTTTT,CASSSDGFTGELFF